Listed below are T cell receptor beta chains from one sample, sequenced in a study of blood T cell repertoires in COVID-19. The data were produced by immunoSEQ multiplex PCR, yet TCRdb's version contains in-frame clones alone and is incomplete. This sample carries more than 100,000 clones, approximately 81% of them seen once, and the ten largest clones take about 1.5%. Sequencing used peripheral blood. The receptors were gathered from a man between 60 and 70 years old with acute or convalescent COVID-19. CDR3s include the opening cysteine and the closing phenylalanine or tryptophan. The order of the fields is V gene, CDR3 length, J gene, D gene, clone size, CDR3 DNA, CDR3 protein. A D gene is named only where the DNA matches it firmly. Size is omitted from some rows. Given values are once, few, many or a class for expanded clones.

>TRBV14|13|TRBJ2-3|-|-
TGTGCCAGCAGCCAAGCCGGCACAGATACGCAGTATTTT
CASSQAGTDTQYF
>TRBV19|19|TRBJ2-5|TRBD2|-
TGTGCCAGTAGTATCGGAGAGACTAGCGGCAAACCCTCCCAAGAGACCCAGTACTTC
CASSIGETSGKPSQETQYF
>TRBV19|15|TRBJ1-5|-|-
TGTGCCAGTAGTATAGACAGGGAGGGCAATCAGCCCCAGCATTTT
CASSIDREGNQPQHF
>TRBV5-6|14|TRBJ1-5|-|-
TGTGCCAGCAGCTTCTCAGGCCTAAATCAGCCCCAGCATTTT
CASSFSGLNQPQHF
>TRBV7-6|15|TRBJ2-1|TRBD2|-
TGTGCCAGCACCCCTTCGGGTACGGGGGGAAATGAGCAGTTCTTC
CASTPSGTGGNEQFF
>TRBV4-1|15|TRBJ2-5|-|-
TGCGCCAGCAGCCAAGAAGAAACCAGGAAAGAGACCCAGTACTTC
CASSQEETRKETQYF
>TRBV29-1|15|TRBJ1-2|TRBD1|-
TGCAGCGTTGGGGACAGGCATACTACTAACTATGGCTACACCTTC
CSVGDRHTTNYGYTF
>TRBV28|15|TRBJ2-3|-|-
TGTGCCAGCAGTTTTTCGGGGGGCCTTGGCAATACGCAGTATTTT
CASSFSGGLGNTQYF
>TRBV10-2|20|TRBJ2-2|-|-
TGCGCCAGCTATTCGTCAGGGGATATGGTTTTCCCCTCAAACACCGGGGAGCTGTTTTTT
CASYSSGDMVFPSNTGELFF
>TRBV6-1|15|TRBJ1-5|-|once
TGTGCCAGCAGTGAAGCCTTGGGGGCAGATCAGCCCCAGCATTTT
CASSEALGADQPQHF
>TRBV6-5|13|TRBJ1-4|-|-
TGTGCCAGCAGAGCAGGGTTGGGTGAAAAACTGTTTTTT
CASRAGLGEKLFF
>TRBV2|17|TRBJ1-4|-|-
TGTGCCAGCAAAGGTGATTTGAGTTTCCGCCGGGAGGAAAAACTGTTTTTT
CASKGDLSFRREEKLFF
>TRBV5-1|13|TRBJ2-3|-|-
TGCGCCAGCAGCAGAACTAGCACAGATACGCAGTATTTT
CASSRTSTDTQYF
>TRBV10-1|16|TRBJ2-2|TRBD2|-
TGCGCCAGCAGTGATTCTAGCGGGCGAAACACCGGGGAGCTGTTTTTT
CASSDSSGRNTGELFF
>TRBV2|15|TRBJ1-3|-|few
TGTGCCAGCAGTGAATTCAGGGCGTCTGGAAACACCATATATTTT
CASSEFRASGNTIYF
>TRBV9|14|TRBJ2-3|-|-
TGTGCCAGCAACAGGGAAGGGGCCACAGATACGCAGTATTTT
CASNREGATDTQYF
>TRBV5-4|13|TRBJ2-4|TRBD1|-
TGTGCCAGCAGCAGACAGGGGGGAAACATTCAGTACTTC
CASSRQGGNIQYF
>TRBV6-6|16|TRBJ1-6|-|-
TGTGCCAGCAGGGGCCCGGGACAAGGGACCAATTCACCCCTCCACTTT
CASRGPGQGTNSPLHF
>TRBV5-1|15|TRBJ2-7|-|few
TGCGCCAGCAGCTTCGATAGCACGAACCCCTACGAGCAGTACTTC
CASSFDSTNPYEQYF
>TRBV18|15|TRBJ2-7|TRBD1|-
TGTGCCAGCTCAAAGACAGGGGGGAGCTCCTACGAGCAGTACTTC
CASSKTGGSSYEQYF
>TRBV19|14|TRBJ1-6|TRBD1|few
TGTGCCAGTGGGGACAGGGCCGATAATTCACCCCTCCACTTT
CASGDRADNSPLHF
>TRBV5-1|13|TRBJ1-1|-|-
TGCGCCAGCAGCTTGGGAGCGAACACTGAAGCTTTCTTT
CASSLGANTEAFF
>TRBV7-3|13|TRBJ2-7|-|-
TGTGCCAGCAGCTTAGACACCTCCTACGAGCAGTACTTC
CASSLDTSYEQYF
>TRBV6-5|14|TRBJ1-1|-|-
TGTGCCTCTATAACTCTAGGATTGAACACTGAAGCTTTCTTT
CASITLGLNTEAFF
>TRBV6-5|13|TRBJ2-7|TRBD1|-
TGTGCCAGCAGGGGGACAGACTCCTACGAGCAGTACTTC
CASRGTDSYEQYF
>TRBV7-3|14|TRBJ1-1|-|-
TGTGCCAGCACCCCGGTACCACTGAACACTGAAGCTTTCTTT
CASTPVPLNTEAFF
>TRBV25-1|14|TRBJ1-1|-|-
TGTGCCAGCAGTACACACACAGGGAACACTGAAGCTTTCTTT
CASSTHTGNTEAFF
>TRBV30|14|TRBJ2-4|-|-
TGTGCCTGGAGTTCAGGGGCACTCAAAAACATTCAGTACTTC
CAWSSGALKNIQYF